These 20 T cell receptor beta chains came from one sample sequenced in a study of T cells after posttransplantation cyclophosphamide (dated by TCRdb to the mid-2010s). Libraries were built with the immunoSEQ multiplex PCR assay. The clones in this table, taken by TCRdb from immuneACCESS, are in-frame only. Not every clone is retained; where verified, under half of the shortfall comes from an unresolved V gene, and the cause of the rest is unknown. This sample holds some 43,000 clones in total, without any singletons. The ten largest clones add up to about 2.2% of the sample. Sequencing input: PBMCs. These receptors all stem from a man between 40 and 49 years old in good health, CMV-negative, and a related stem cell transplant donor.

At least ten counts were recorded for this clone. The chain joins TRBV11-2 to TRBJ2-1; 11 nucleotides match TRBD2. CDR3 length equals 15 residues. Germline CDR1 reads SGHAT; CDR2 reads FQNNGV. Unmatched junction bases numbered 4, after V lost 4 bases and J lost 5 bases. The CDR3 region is CASSSLLAGDNEQFF. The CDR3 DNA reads TGTGCCAGCAGCTCACTACTAGCGGGAGACAATGAGCAGTTCTTC.

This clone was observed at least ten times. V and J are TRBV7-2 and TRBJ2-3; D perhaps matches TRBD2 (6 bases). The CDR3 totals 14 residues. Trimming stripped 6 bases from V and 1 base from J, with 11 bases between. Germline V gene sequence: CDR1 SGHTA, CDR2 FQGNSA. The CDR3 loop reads CASREAGGTDTQYF. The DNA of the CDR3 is TGTGCCAGCAGGGAAGCGGGTGGCACAGATACGCAGTATTTT.

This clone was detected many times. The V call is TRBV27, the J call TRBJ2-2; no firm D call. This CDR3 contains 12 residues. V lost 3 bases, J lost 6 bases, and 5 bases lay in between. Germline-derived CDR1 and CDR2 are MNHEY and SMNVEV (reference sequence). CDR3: CASSFRAGELFF. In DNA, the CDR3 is TGTGCCAGCAGTTTTCGCGCCGGGGAGCTGTTTTTT.

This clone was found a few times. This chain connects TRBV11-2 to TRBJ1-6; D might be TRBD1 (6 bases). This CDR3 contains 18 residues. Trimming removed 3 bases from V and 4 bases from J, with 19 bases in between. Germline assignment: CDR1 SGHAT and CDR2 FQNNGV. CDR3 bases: TGTGCCAGCAGCTTGGACAGACCCCGGGGCAATTATAATTCACCCCTCCACTTT. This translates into CASSLDRPRGNYNSPLHF.

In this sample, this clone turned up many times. The CDR3 reads CASSRLAGGPDTQYF. CDR3 nucleotide sequence: TGTGCCAGCAGCCGACTAGCGGGAGGGCCAGATACGCAGTATTTT. The J gene is TRBJ2-3, the V gene TRBV6-1; 14 bases are shared with TRBD2. V trimming: 6 bases; J trimming: 4 bases; junction bases outside the gene matches: 3. The CDR3 is 15 residues long. Germline CDR1 and CDR2: MNHNS and SASEGT.

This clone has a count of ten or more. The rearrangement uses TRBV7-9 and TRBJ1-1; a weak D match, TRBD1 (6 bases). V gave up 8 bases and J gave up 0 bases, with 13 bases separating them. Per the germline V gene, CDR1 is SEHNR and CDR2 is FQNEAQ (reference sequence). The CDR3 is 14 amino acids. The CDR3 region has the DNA TGTGCCAGCTCGGAGGACAGCTTGAACACTGAAGCTTTCTTT. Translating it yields CASSEDSLNTEAFF.

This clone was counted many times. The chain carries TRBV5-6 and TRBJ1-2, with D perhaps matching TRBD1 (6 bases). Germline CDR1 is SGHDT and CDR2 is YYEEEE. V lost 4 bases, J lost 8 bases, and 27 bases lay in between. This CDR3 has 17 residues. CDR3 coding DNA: TGTGCCAGCAGCCCTAAGGAATGGACAGCTACTATCGACGGCTACACCTTC. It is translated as CASSPKEWTATIDGYTF.

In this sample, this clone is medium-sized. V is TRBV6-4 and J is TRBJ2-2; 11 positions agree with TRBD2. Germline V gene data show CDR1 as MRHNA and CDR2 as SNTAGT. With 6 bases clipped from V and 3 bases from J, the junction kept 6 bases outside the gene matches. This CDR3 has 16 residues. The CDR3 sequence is CASSPLLAGDTGELFF. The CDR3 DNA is TGTGCCAGCAGCCCACTACTAGCGGGAGACACCGGGGAGCTGTTTTTT.

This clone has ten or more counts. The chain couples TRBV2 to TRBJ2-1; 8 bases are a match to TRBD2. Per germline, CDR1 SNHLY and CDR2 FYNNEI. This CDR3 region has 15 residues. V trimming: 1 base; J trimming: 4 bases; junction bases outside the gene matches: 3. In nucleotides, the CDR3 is TGTGCCAGCAGTGAAGTTAGCGGGATATACAATGAGCAGTTCTTC. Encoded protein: CASSEVSGIYNEQFF.

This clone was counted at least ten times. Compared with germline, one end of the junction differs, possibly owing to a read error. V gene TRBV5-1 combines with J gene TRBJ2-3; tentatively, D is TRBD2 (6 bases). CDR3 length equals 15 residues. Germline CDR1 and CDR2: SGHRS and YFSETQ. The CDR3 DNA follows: TGCGCCAGCAGCCCTGGGACTGTGAACACAGATACGCAGTGTTTT. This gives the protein CASSPGTVNTDTQCF.

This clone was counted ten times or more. The CDR3 coding sequence is TGCGCCAGCAGCCAAGAGGGGGGAGACTACGAGCAGTACTTC. Translation gives CASSQEGGDYEQYF. This chain joins TRBV4-1 and TRBJ2-7; a possible D gene is TRBD2 (6 bases). V was shortened by 0 bases and J by 3 bases, with 9 bases between the two germline ends. This CDR3 has 14 residues. The germline V gene encodes CDR1 MGHRA and CDR2 YSYEKL.

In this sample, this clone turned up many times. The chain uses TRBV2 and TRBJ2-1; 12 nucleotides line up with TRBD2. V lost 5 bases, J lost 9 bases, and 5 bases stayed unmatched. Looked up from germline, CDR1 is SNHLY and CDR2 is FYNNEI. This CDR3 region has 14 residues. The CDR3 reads CASSYLAGGSEQFF. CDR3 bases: TGTGCCAGCAGTTACCTAGCGGGAGGGAGTGAGCAGTTCTTC.

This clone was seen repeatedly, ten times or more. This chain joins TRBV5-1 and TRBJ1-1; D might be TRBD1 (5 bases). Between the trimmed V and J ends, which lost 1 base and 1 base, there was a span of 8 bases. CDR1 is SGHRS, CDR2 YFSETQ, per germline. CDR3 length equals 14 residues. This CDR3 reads CASSLTQGNTEAFF. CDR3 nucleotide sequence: TGCGCCAGCAGCTTGACTCAGGGGAACACTGAAGCTTTCTTT.

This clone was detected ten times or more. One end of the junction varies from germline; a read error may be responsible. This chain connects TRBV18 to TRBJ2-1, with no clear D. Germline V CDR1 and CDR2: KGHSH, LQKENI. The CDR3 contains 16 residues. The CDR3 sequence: CASSSPLGNAYNEQFF. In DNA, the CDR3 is TGTGCCAGCTCATCACCCTTGGGCAATGCGTACAATGAGCAGTTCTTC.

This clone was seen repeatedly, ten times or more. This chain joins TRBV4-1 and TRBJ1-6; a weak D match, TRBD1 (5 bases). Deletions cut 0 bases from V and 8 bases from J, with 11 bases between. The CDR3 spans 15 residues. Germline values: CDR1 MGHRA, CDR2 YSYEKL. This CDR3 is CASSQEARAHSPLHF. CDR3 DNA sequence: TGCGCCAGCAGCCAAGAAGCCAGGGCCCATTCACCCCTCCACTTT.

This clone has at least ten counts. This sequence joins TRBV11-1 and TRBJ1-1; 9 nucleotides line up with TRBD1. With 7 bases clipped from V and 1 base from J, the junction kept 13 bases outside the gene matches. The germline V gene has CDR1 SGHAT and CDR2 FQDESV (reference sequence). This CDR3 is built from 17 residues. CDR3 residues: CASTSGQGTDSNTEAFF. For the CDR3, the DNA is TGTGCCAGCACGTCCGGACAGGGGACCGACTCGAACACTGAAGCTTTCTTT.

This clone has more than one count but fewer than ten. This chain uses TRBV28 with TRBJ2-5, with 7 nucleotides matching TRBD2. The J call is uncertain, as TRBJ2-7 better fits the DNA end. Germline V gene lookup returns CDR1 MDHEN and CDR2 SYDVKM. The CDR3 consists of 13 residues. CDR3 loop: CASSFPSGIEQYF. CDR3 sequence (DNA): TGTGCCAGCAGTTTCCCCAGCGGGATCGAGCAGTACTTC.

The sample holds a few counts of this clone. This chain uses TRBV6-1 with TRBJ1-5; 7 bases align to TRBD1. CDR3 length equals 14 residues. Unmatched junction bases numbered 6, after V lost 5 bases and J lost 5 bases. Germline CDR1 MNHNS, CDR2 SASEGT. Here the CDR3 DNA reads TGTGCCAGCAGTCTTAGACAGGGCGATCAGCCCCAGCATTTT. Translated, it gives CASSLRQGDQPQHF.

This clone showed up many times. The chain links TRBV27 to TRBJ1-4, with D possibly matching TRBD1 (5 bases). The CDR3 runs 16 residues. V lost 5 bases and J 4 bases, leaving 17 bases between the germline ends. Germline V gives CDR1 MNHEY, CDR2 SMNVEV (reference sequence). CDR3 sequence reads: CASSPHGGVRNEKLFF. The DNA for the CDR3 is TGTGCCAGCAGTCCCCATGGGGGGGTCCGTAATGAAAAACTGTTTTTT.

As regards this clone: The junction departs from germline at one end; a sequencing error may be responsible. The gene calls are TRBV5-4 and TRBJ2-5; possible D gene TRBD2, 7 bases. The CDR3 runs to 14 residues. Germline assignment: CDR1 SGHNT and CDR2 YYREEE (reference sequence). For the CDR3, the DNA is TGCGCCAGCAGCCAAGGGGGGGGATACAAGACCCAGTACTTC. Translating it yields CASSQGGGYKTQYF.